The 24 T cell receptor beta chains below all came from one sample that was sequenced in a study of blood T cell repertoires in COVID-19. Produced via immunoSEQ multiplex PCR; TCRdb's table is partial and in-frame only. The data contain 220,000 or so clones, 90% of them singletons. Sequencing was carried out using PBMCs or T cells enriched from blood (not recorded which). The receptors here all came from a man aged 30-40 years who had been exposed to COVID-19.

Only a few counts were recorded for this clone. The chain combines TRBV5-4 with TRBJ1-1; possibly TRBD1 for D (6 bases). V was shortened by 3 bases and J by 3 bases, with 15 bases between the two germline ends. The CDR3 has 15 residues. Germline CDR1 SGHNT, CDR2 YYREEE (reference sequence). For the CDR3, the DNA is TGTGCCAGCAGCTATCACAGGGTTAGTGACACTGAAGCTTTCTTT. Encoded protein: CASSYHRVSDTEAFF.

This chain links TRBV12-3 or TRBV12-4 with TRBJ2-5, with 7 bases matching TRBD2. The CDR3 runs 12 residues. V dropped 1 base and J dropped 11; count of bases not matched to a gene: 4. The CDR3 DNA sequence: TGTGCCAGCAGTTTAGGAGCGGGGTCTCAGTACTTC. This gives the protein CASSLGAGSQYF.

The chain uses TRBV2 and TRBJ2-7; TRBD2 agrees at 15 bases. Unmatched junction bases numbered 3, after V lost 8 bases and J lost 4 bases. Germline V gene lookup returns CDR1 SNHLY and CDR2 FYNNEI. The CDR3 spans 14 residues. CDR3 DNA: TGTGCCAGCCAAGGACTAGCGGGGGGGTACGAGCAGTACTTC. Translated: CASQGLAGGYEQYF.

The chain employs TRBV29-1 and TRBJ1-2, with D perhaps matching TRBD1 (5 bases). This CDR3 region has 13 residues. The germline V gene has CDR1 SQVTM and CDR2 ANQGSEA. V lost 5 bases and J 4 bases, leaving 14 bases between the germline ends. CDR3 residues: CSVQGSGRYGYTF. For the CDR3, the DNA is TGCAGCGTTCAAGGGTCAGGGCGCTATGGCTACACCTTC.

The CDR3 DNA reads TGTGCCATCAGTGCCGCGGGGGGGAATGGGTACTTC. Protein product: CAISAAGGNGYF. This chain uses TRBV10-3 with TRBJ2-7; 9 bases are shared with TRBD2. The CDR3 contains 12 residues. The V segment lost 4 bases and the J segment 12 bases; nucleotides outside the gene matches: 7. CDR1 ENHRY and CDR2 SYGVKD come from the germline V gene.

The chain carries TRBV18 and TRBJ1-6, with 8 positions matching TRBD1. This CDR3 has 18 amino acids. J lost 0 bases, V lost 2 bases, and 6 bases had no gene match. CDR1 is KGHSH, CDR2 LQKENI, per germline. CDR3 bases: TGTGCCAGCTCACCATATGTACAGGGGGGCTCCTATAATTCACCCCTCCACTTT. Residues: CASSPYVQGGSYNSPLHF.

V usage is TRBV4-1 and J usage is TRBJ1-1, with 7 bases aligning to TRBD1. Germline assignment: CDR1 MGHRA and CDR2 YSYEKL. V lost 1 base, J lost 0 bases, and 2 bases stayed unmatched. The CDR3 runs to 15 residues. CDR3 amino acids: CASSQGTGLNTEAFF. The DNA of the CDR3 is TGCGCCAGCAGCCAAGGGACAGGTCTGAACACTGAAGCTTTCTTT.

CDR3 sequence (DNA): TGTGCCAGCGCCGCTGACGGACAGGGGAACGAAAAACTGTTTTTT. This encodes CASAADGQGNEKLFF. The V call is TRBV6-5, the J call TRBJ1-4; 9 nucleotides line up with TRBD1. CDR1 is MNHEY and CDR2 is SVGAGI in the germline V gene. This CDR3 spans 15 amino acids. The V and J ends lost 8 bases and 8 bases, in that order; junction bases with no gene match: 12.

The chain has TRBV24-1 and TRBJ2-2; D gene unclear. The CDR3 length is 13 residues. V was shortened by 6 bases and J by 6 bases, with 10 bases between the two germline ends. Germline V gene lookup returns CDR1 KGHDR and CDR2 SFDVKD. The CDR3 region is CATSSTRSGELFF. CDR3 DNA sequence: TGTGCCACCAGTTCAACACGTTCCGGGGAGCTGTTTTTT.

This chain links TRBV7-9 with TRBJ2-7, with 7 bases aligning to TRBD1. Germline CDR1 reads SEHNR; CDR2 reads FQNEAQ (reference sequence). The CDR3 is made up of 16 amino acids. The V segment lost 3 bases and the J segment 3 bases; nucleotides outside the gene matches: 11. The CDR3 DNA reads as TGTGCCAGCAGCTTCCCGACAGGGCGCGTTTTCTACGAGCAGTACTTC. It is translated as CASSFPTGRVFYEQYF.

The chain carries TRBV23-1 and TRBJ2-7, with TRBD1 matching 9 bases. TRBV23-1 is an open reading frame, and its role is uncertain. This CDR3 comprises 16 residues. V trimming: 3 bases; J trimming: 5 bases; junction bases outside the gene matches: 11. CDR3 in amino acids: CASSHLTRTGVNEQYF. The CDR3 nucleotides read TGCGCCAGCAGTCACTTAACCCGGACAGGGGTCAACGAGCAGTACTTC.

The V call is TRBV5-5, the J call TRBJ2-1; D perhaps matches TRBD1 (5 bases). Per germline, CDR1 SGHKS and CDR2 YYEKEE (reference sequence). V was clipped by 2 bases and J by 0 bases, with 9 bases between them. CDR3 length: 15 amino acids. CDR3 in DNA: TGTGCCAGCAGCTTCACAGGAAGCTCCTACAATGAGCAGTTCTTC. Its translation: CASSFTGSSYNEQFF.

CDR3 sequence (DNA): TGTGCCAGCAGTGAAGCTGGGGCCTACTATGGCTACACCTTC. Amino acids: CASSEAGAYYGYTF. V gene TRBV6-1 combines with J gene TRBJ1-2, with D perhaps TRBD1 (5 bases). CDR3 length: 14 amino acids. Germline CDR1 MNHNS, CDR2 SASEGT. V was cut by 0 bases and J by 3 bases, with 8 bases left in between.

This clone was counted a few times. The rearrangement joins TRBV19 to TRBJ1-2; the match to TRBD1 covers 10 bases. V lost 4 bases to trimming and J lost 3 bases; unmatched junction nucleotides: 2. CDR3 length: 14 residues. Germline V gene sequence: CDR1 LNHDA, CDR2 SQIVND (reference sequence). The DNA for the CDR3 is TGTGCCAGTAGTAGGGACAGGGGAGACTATGGCTACACCTTC. Translated, it gives CASSRDRGDYGYTF.

This rearrangement joins TRBV5-1 to TRBJ2-1; D may be TRBD2 (5 bases). The CDR3 is made up of 15 amino acids. CDR1 SGHRS and CDR2 YFSETQ come from the germline V gene. With 0 bases removed from V and 5 bases from J, the gap between germline ends came to 12 bases. CDR3 nucleotides: TGCGCCAGCAGCTTGGTACCTAGGGAGAACAATGAGCAGTTCTTC. This translates into CASSLVPRENNEQFF.

This rearrangement joins TRBV18 to TRBJ1-5; 8 bases fit TRBD1. CDR3 length: 16 amino acids. Trimming at V came to 4 bases and at J to 2 bases, leaving 7 bases not matched to a gene. Germline V gives CDR1 KGHSH, CDR2 LQKENI. The CDR3 nucleotides read TGTGCCAGCTCACTCTTTGGACAGGGCCGCAATCAGCCCCAGCATTTT. It is translated as CASSLFGQGRNQPQHF.

This clone was counted a few times. The genes are TRBV2 and TRBJ2-3, with 7 bases that match TRBD1. The length of the CDR3 is 16 residues. Germline CDR1 SNHLY, CDR2 FYNNEI. Trimming cost V 0 bases and J 4 bases; bases outside gene matches: 7. The CDR3 bases are TGTGCCAGCAGTGAAGCTGTGGGCAGGGGGTCAGATACGCAGTATTTT. Its translation is CASSEAVGRGSDTQYF. Variable domain in full (rest from reference TRBV2 and TRBJ2-3): EPEVTQTPSHQVTQMGQEVILRCVPISNHLYFYWYRQILGQKVEFLVSFYNNEISEKSEIFDDQFSVERPDGSNFTLKIRSTKLEDSAMYFCASSEAVGRGSDTQYFGPGTRLTVL.

Here the CDR3 reads CASSYRRPGSYTF. In DNA form, the CDR3 reads TGTGCCAGCAGTTACCGTCGGCCGGGAAGCTACACCTTC. V and J are TRBV5-6 and TRBJ1-2; D is ambiguous. Deletions cut 5 bases from V and 9 bases from J, with 17 bases between. The germline V gene has CDR1 SGHDT and CDR2 YYEEEE. The CDR3 consists of 13 residues.

V is TRBV11-3 and J is TRBJ1-1, with a tentative D call TRBD1 (6 bases). Deletions cut 3 bases from V and 6 bases from J, with 14 bases between. This CDR3 spans 14 amino acids. The germline V gene encodes CDR1 SGHNT and CDR2 YENEEA. DNA for the CDR3: TGTGCCAGCAGCTTGAGGCAGGGGAGAGCTGAAGCTTTCTTT. Translated, it gives CASSLRQGRAEAFF.

The chain recombines TRBV19 with TRBJ2-3; 13 nucleotides agree with TRBD2. This CDR3 has 16 amino acids. Looked up from germline, CDR1 is LNHDA and CDR2 is SQIVND (reference sequence). The J segment lost 3 bases and the V segment lost 4 bases, leaving 4 bases of the junction unmatched. This CDR3 is CASSTLAGGHTDTQYF. DNA of the CDR3: TGTGCCAGTAGTACACTAGCGGGGGGGCATACAGATACGCAGTATTTT.

With respect to this clone: This same CDR3 is encoded by further DNA sequences in the sample. The V gene is TRBV4-1, the J gene TRBJ1-2, with D possibly matching TRBD1 (6 bases). This CDR3 comprises 13 residues. The germline V gene has CDR1 MGHRA and CDR2 YSYEKL. Trimming pared 2 bases from V and 2 bases from J, leaving 6 bases between. CDR3 in DNA: TGCGCCAGCAGCCAAACAGGGAACTATGGCTACACCTTC. As protein: CASSQTGNYGYTF.

The chain is built from TRBV10-3 and TRBJ2-3; TRBD2 aligns across 9 bases. Germline loops: CDR1 ENHRY, CDR2 SYGVKD. The CDR3 has 19 residues. The ends lost 0 bases at V and 0 bases at J; junction bases unmatched: 10. In DNA form, the CDR3 reads TGTGCCATCAGTGAGTCGGTCCTAGCGGGGAGACCTAGCACAGATACGCAGTATTTT. As protein: CAISESVLAGRPSTDTQYF.

The chain is built from TRBV5-1 and TRBJ1-2; no firm D call. The CDR3 has 13 amino acids. Deletions cut 4 bases from V and 4 bases from J, with 11 bases between. Germline V gene lookup returns CDR1 SGHRS and CDR2 YFSETQ. The CDR3 loop is CASSMDVSYGYTF. As DNA, the CDR3 is TGCGCCAGCAGCATGGACGTCAGCTATGGCTACACCTTC.

This sequence joins TRBV14 and TRBJ1-6; 11 bases agree with TRBD1. J lost 14 bases, V lost 3 bases, and 12 bases had no gene match. This CDR3 is 16 amino acids long. Germline V gene lookup returns CDR1 SGHDN and CDR2 FVKESK. CDR3 coding DNA: TGTGCCAGCAGCCAGGGAACCGGGACAGGGGGGGCATCCCTCCACTTT. It specifies CASSQGTGTGGASLHF.